These T cell receptor beta chains were read from a single sample in a study of blood T cell repertoires in COVID-19. TCRdb keeps only in-frame clones here, not all; method: immunoSEQ multiplex PCR. The table lists around 310,000 clones, about 90% of them singletons. What was sequenced was peripheral blood. These receptors came from a woman aged 35 to 49 with COVID-19, enrolled during active disease. Each CDR3 is given with its conserved first and last residue. The D gene is left open where the match is weak. Clone size is stated in some rows and not others, as once, few, many or a class when expanded.

TRBJ1-2 | - | - | TRBV19 | TGTGCCAGTAGTCGAATAGGACAGAACTATGGCTACACCTTC | CASSRIGQNYGYTF
TRBJ1-1 | - | - | TRBV7-2 | TGTGCCAGCAGCTTAGTGGGATCGGGGACTGAAGCTTTCTTT | CASSLVGSGTEAFF
TRBJ1-2 | TRBD1 | few | TRBV28 | TGTGCCAGCAGTGACAGGGGAATTGGCTACACCTTC | CASSDRGIGYTF
TRBJ2-3 | - | - | TRBV7-9 | TGTGCCAGCAGCTTAGGCCTAGCAAGCACAGATACGCAGTATTTT | CASSLGLASTDTQYF
TRBJ1-5 | - | - | TRBV29-1 | TGCAGCCCCCTCTCCAGGGTACCTTATAGCAATCAGCCCCAGCATTTT | CSPLSRVPYSNQPQHF
TRBJ2-5 | TRBD1 | - | TRBV6-5 | TGTGCCACCGCCTGGGACAGGGGCCGGGAGACCCAGTACTTC | CATAWDRGRETQYF
TRBJ2-7 | - | - | TRBV6-2/TRBV6-3 | TGTGCCAGCAGCACGGACAACTACGAGCAGTACTTC | CASSTDNYEQYF
TRBJ2-3 | - | few | TRBV6-1 | TGTGCCAGCAGTGACGGGAGAGACACGCAGTATTTT | CASSDGRDTQYF
TRBJ1-1 | TRBD1 | - | TRBV9 | TGTGCCAGCAGCGGCTCCGGGACAGGGAACACTGAAGCTTTCTTT | CASSGSGTGNTEAFF
TRBJ1-2 | TRBD1 | - | TRBV19 | TGTGCCAGTAGTACCGGGACAGGGATAGGCTACACCTTC | CASSTGTGIGYTF
TRBJ2-5 | - | - | TRBV10-3 | TGTGCCATCAGTGGTATCGGGATTCAAGAGACCCAGTACTTC | CAISGIGIQETQYF
TRBJ1-4 | - | - | TRBV30 | TGTGCCTGGAGCGTAGTCAGCGTCGGGGAAAAACTGTTTTTT | CAWSVVSVGEKLFF
TRBJ1-2 | TRBD1 | - | TRBV5-1 | TGCGCCAGCAGCAGAGACAGGGGATCCTATGGCTACACCTTC | CASSRDRGSYGYTF
TRBJ1-2 | - | - | TRBV30 | TGTGCCTGGAGTGTACGCATTAAAGGGGAAGATATCGAGCATTGGTTCTCCGCCTATGGCTACACCTTC | CAWSVRIKGEDIEHWFSAYGYTF
TRBJ2-1 | - | once | TRBV6-4 | TGTGCCAGCAGCCTGGAGCGGGCCGGCGAGCAGTTCTTC | CASSLERAGEQFF
TRBJ2-7 | TRBD1 | - | TRBV5-1 | TGCGCCAGCAGCGGGACAGGGATCTCCTACGAGCAGTACTTC | CASSGTGISYEQYF
TRBJ2-5 | - | - | TRBV12-3/TRBV12-4 | TGTGCCAGCACCCCCACCCGGGAGACCCAGTACTTC | CASTPTRETQYF
TRBJ2-3 | - | - | TRBV28 | TGTGCCAGCACTGGAAGGGGGGGCTTGGCGCAGTATTTT | CASTGRGGLAQYF
TRBJ2-7 | - | - | TRBV6-2/TRBV6-3 | TGTGCCAGCAGTTCCCTCAGGGGCCCCTACGAGCAGTACTTC | CASSSLRGPYEQYF
TRBJ2-5 | - | - | TRBV3-1/TRBV3-2 | TGTGCCAGCAGCCTCGCTTTGACACCATCCCAAGAGACCCAGTACTTC | CASSLALTPSQETQYF
TRBJ1-3 | - | - | TRBV4-2 | TGTGCCAGCAGCCGGGGGGGTACAGGTCTCTCTGGAAACACCATATATTTT | CASSRGGTGLSGNTIYF
TRBJ2-1 | - | once | TRBV18 | TGTGCCAGCTCACCACTAATCGACAATGAGCAGTTCTTC | CASSPLIDNEQFF
TRBJ1-2 | - | - | TRBV9 | TGTGCCAGCACCCCTCTAGATACCTTCAGGGGTAACTATGGCTACACCTTC | CASTPLDTFRGNYGYTF
TRBJ2-3 | TRBD1 | - | TRBV28 | TGTGCCAGCAGTTTAGACAGGGGGGTAGCCGATACGCAGTATTTT | CASSLDRGVADTQYF
TRBJ1-5 | TRBD1 | few | TRBV28 | TGTGCCAGCAGTTTAGTTACCGCGACAGGGCCCTACAATCAGCCCCAGCATTTT | CASSLVTATGPYNQPQHF
TRBJ1-1 | - | - | TRBV19 | TGTGCCAGTATTAAGCAGGGATTCGACACTGAAGCTTTCTTT | CASIKQGFDTEAFF
TRBJ2-4 | - | once | TRBV5-1 | TGCGCCAGCAGCGGTCGAGGAGGGACGACTACAAACATTCAGTACTTC | CASSGRGGTTTNIQYF
TRBJ1-1 | - | - | TRBV23-1 | TGCGCCACGGGTCCCGCCTGGCCGAACACTGAAGCTTTCTTT | CATGPAWPNTEAFF
TRBJ1-1 | TRBD1 | few | TRBV29-1 | TGCAGCGTGTCCCCGGGACAGGGGGCGGGTGAAGCTTTCTTT | CSVSPGQGAGEAFF
TRBJ1-2 | - | - | TRBV25-1 | TGTGCCAGCAGTTTGGGGGGGAACTATGGCTACACCTTC | CASSLGGNYGYTF
TRBJ2-7 | TRBD1 | - | TRBV7-9 | TGTGCCAGCAGCTTAACAGGGGTCTCCTACGAGCAGTACTTC | CASSLTGVSYEQYF
TRBJ2-2 | TRBD2 | - | TRBV19 | TGTGCCAGTAGTAATGGGGCTAGCGGGGGCTACACCGGGGAGCTGTTTTTT | CASSNGASGGYTGELFF
TRBJ2-5 | TRBD2 | - | TRBV19 | TGTGCCAGTAGTATCGAGGCGGGGGGAGAGACCCAGTACTTC | CASSIEAGGETQYF
TRBJ1-1 | - | - | TRBV27 | TGTGCCACCACACGCCTGGGGGGGATTTGGGGGAACACTGAAGCTTTCTTT | CATTRLGGIWGNTEAFF
TRBJ1-2 | - | - | TRBV4-3 | TGCGCCAGCAGCCAATATACAGGGCAGAAGGCCTATGGCTACACCTTC | CASSQYTGQKAYGYTF
TRBJ1-2 | TRBD1 | - | TRBV27 | TGTGCCAGCAGTCCCCCCCTCGTTAGGGGGCGAAATGGCTACACCTTC | CASSPPLVRGRNGYTF
TRBJ2-1 | - | once | TRBV5-6 | TGTGCCAGCAGCCTAGGGGGGGGGACCCCCAATGAGCAGTTCTTC | CASSLGGGTPNEQFF
TRBJ1-1 | - | - | TRBV7-2 | TGTGCCAGCAGCTTACAGGGACATCAAACTGAAGCTTTCTTT | CASSLQGHQTEAFF
TRBJ1-5 | - | - | TRBV2 | TGTGCCAGCTTACGGAGTGAAGATCAGCCCCAGCATTTT | CASLRSEDQPQHF
TRBJ2-5 | - | - | TRBV18 | TGTGCCAGCTCACCCGAGCGGGAGACCCAGTACTTC | CASSPERETQYF
TRBJ2-7 | TRBD1 | - | TRBV27 | TGTGCCAGCAGACCTAGGAGAGGGGGCCCCTACGAGCAGTACTTC | CASRPRRGGPYEQYF
TRBJ1-5 | - | - | TRBV2 | TGTGCCAGCAAGCAGAGCGGGAATCAGCCCCAGCATTTT | CASKQSGNQPQHF
TRBJ1-5 | - | once | TRBV7-2 | TGTGCCAGCAGCCAGCGGCAGGGGAATCAGCCCCAGCATTTT | CASSQRQGNQPQHF
TRBJ1-6 | TRBD1 | - | TRBV28 | TGTGCCAGCAGTTCCTCGACAGGGGAGAATTCACCCCTCCACTTT | CASSSSTGENSPLHF
TRBJ2-5 | - | - | TRBV5-1 | TGCGCCAGCAGCGTGATACGGGGGTTCCAAGAGACCCAGTACTTC | CASSVIRGFQETQYF
TRBJ1-2 | - | - | TRBV9 | TGTGCCAGCAGCCCCGGACAGCACTATGGCTACACCTTC | CASSPGQHYGYTF
TRBJ2-7 | TRBD2 | - | TRBV27 | TGTGCCAGCAGTTTCCGCAGGGAGGGCGAGCAGTACTTC | CASSFRREGEQYF
TRBJ1-1 | - | - | TRBV28 | TGTGCCACTCGAAGGTCCAGGGGACGGAACACTGAAGCTTTCTTT | CATRRSRGRNTEAFF
TRBJ1-1 | - | - | TRBV18 | TGTGCCAGCTCACTACATACGCAGGGTGGTGCGATCTTT | CASSLHTQGGAIF
TRBJ2-1 | - | - | TRBV3-1/TRBV3-2 | TGTGCCAGCAGCCAAGTTACAGGGCTCTCCTACAATGAGCAGTTCTTC | CASSQVTGLSYNEQFF
TRBJ1-1 | - | - | TRBV30 | TGTGCCTGGGGCAGAGGCCCACAGGACACTGAAGCTTTCTTT | CAWGRGPQDTEAFF
TRBJ2-1 | TRBD2 | - | TRBV7-2 | TGTGCCAGCAGCATGCGGGGGACTGGCTACAATGAGCAGTTCTTC | CASSMRGTGYNEQFF
TRBJ2-1 | - | - | TRBV3-1/TRBV3-2 | TGTGCCAGCAGCCAAGTGTCCTCGGGACTCCTTTACAATGAGCAGTTCTTC | CASSQVSSGLLYNEQFF
TRBJ1-2 | - | - | TRBV27 | TGTGCCAGCAGTCCACGGCGGGGATTCTATGGCTACACCTTC | CASSPRRGFYGYTF
TRBJ2-1 | TRBD2 | - | TRBV30 | TGTGCCTGGACCCGGCGACTAGCGGGGGGGCCTAATGAGCAGTTCTTC | CAWTRRLAGGPNEQFF
TRBJ1-2 | TRBD1 | - | TRBV7-2 | TGTGCCAGCAGCTCACCGGGACAGGGCCTCGTTTATGGCTACACCTTC | CASSSPGQGLVYGYTF
TRBJ1-6 | TRBD1 | - | TRBV6-2/TRBV6-3 | TGTGCCAGCAGTTCCCGGGACAGTATGGGGAATTCACCCCTCCACTTT | CASSSRDSMGNSPLHF
TRBJ2-2 | TRBD1 | once | TRBV29-1 | TGCAGCGTTGATGACAGGGTTACCGGGGAGCTGTTTTTT | CSVDDRVTGELFF